This entry describes one T cell receptor beta chain. This sample was included in a study of low-dose radiotherapy and immunotherapy resistance in tumors. Background on the study: Patients were treated with intravenous nivolumab at 240 mg every two weeks and were also dosed with ipilimumab at 1 mg/kg every six weeks.

The time point was: after trial treatment. Treatment here: LDRT plus nivolumab, ipilimumab, low-dose cyclophosphamide and aspirin (RACIN trial). TRAV- and TRBV-specific primers primed first-strand cDNA, covering alpha and beta chains. With a V-primer adapter and a constant-region primer, TCRs were amplified for approximately 19 PCR cycles. TCRdb processed the reads anew with MiXCR; each CDR3 protein has one entry. The repertoire consists of some 94,000 distinct CDR3 sequences, with around 20% occurring once and the leading ten covering around 13%. Germline loops: CDR1 MNHEY, CDR2 SVGEGT. The V and J ends lost 6 bases and 6 bases respectively, with 14 bases between them. CDR3 length: 13 residues.

The TCR comes from a female donor with ovarian cancer. The rearrangement uses TRBV6-2 or TRBV6-3 and TRBJ2-5; D is perhaps TRBD1 or TRBD2 (5 bases each). Sample: PBMCs, taken after low-dose radiotherapy plus immunotherapy. CDR3 amino acids: CASSEGLGKTQYF. In DNA, the CDR3 is TGTGCCAGCAGCGAGGGGCTTGGAAAGACCCAGTACTTC.